A selection of T cell receptor beta chains follows, all from one sample in a study of CD8+ T cells in alopecia areata. Profiling relied on immunoSEQ multiplex PCR, and the TCRdb table lists in-frame clones only, not all of them. Among some 7,100 clones listed, 64% were seen once. Sequenced here: skin, sampled at week 4, from a patient treated with tofacitinib. These receptors all come from a human donor with alopecia areata. Each CDR3 is given without its conserved first and last residue.

j_call: TRBJ2-7
cdr3_length: 13
v_call: TRBV2
cdr3_aa: ASSAGTSGSYEQY

j_call: TRBJ2-2
cdr3_length: 15
v_call: TRBV30
cdr3_aa: AWSVTSGSWGTGELF

j_call: TRBJ2-7
cdr3_length: 13
v_call: TRBV5-1
cdr3_aa: ASSLALERANEQY

j_call: TRBJ2-4
cdr3_length: 12
v_call: TRBV7-2
cdr3_aa: ASTPDPGGNIQY

j_call: TRBJ2-7
cdr3_length: 13
v_call: TRBV7-2
cdr3_aa: ASSSQGFSSYEQY

j_call: TRBJ2-6
cdr3_length: 15
v_call: TRBV27
cdr3_aa: ASSPSPHGLEANVLT

j_call: TRBJ1-1
cdr3_length: 12
v_call: TRBV28
cdr3_aa: ASTTGTGLVEAF

j_call: TRBJ1-2
cdr3_length: 13
v_call: TRBV5-5
cdr3_aa: ASSLALTGVYGYT

j_call: TRBJ2-7
cdr3_length: 12
v_call: TRBV7-9
cdr3_aa: ASSSRTDSYEQY

j_call: TRBJ1-2
cdr3_length: 16
v_call: TRBV4-2
cdr3_aa: ASSQEAFVGDPPYGYT

j_call: TRBJ2-7
cdr3_length: 10
v_call: TRBV7-2
cdr3_aa: ASSLGTYEQY

j_call: TRBJ1-2
cdr3_length: 15
v_call: TRBV30
cdr3_aa: AWSGGSAQGAYYGYT

j_call: TRBJ2-3
cdr3_length: 15
v_call: TRBV9
cdr3_aa: ASSVEGGRPYTDTQY